This T cell receptor beta chain was captured by sequencing in a study of blood T cell repertoires in COVID-19. Germline V CDR1 and CDR2: SGHTA, FQGNSA. With 4 bases clipped from V and 5 bases from J, the junction kept 9 bases outside the gene matches. CDR3 length: 17 amino acids. The repertoire was sequenced with immunoSEQ multiplex PCR; TCRdb's copy has only in-frame clones and lacks some. Seen here are almost 65,000 clones, just over 85% observed once, and the top ten hold less than 55%. The sequencing sample was made of peripheral blood. V and J are TRBV7-2 and TRBJ2-5; 14 nucleotides match TRBD2. The receptor comes from a woman in her sixties with COVID-19, enrolled during active disease. In DNA form, the CDR3 reads TGTGCCAGCAGCTCCTCGGGACTAGCGGGAGTCGGGGAGACCCAGTACTTC. Protein product: CASSSSGLAGVGETQYF.